This is a list of T cell receptor beta chains from one sample in a study of post-analysis software for immune sequencing data. TCRdb re-derived calls from the PCR reads in MiXCR, one entry per CDR3 protein. The sample contains fewer than 900,000 distinct CDR3 sequences, roughly 50% of which appear only once. Sequenced sample: blood. The origin of the receptors is a girl aged 5-17 years with multiple sclerosis. CDR3s include the opening cysteine and the closing phenylalanine or tryptophan. The D gene is left open where the match is weak. Clone sizes are given selectively: once, few, many, or a class where the clone is expanded.

TRBJ2-1 . TRBV28 . TGTGCCAGATATTCGCCGGCCTCCTACAATGAGCAGTTCTTC CARYSPASYNEQFF
TRBJ1-5 . TRBV12-3/TRBV12-4 . TGTGCCAGCTCTGGGTCAGGGGTAGGACAGCCCCAGCATTTT CASSGSGVGQPQHF
TRBJ2-1 . TRBV7-6 TRBD2 TGTGCCAGCAGCTTAGCGGGGGCTAGCGGGCACAATGAGCAGTTCTTC CASSLAGASGHNEQFF
TRBJ2-3 . TRBV7-8 . TGTGCCAGCAGATTGAGAAATACGCAGTATTTT CASRLRNTQYF
TRBJ2-6 once TRBV27 TRBD2 TGTGCCAGCAGTCCAAACGTCCCCGGGACTAGCGGGAGACCCAACGGGGCCAACGTCCTGACTTTC CASSPNVPGTSGRPNGANVLTF
TRBJ2-1 . TRBV2 . TGTGCCAGCATACTTGACGGCTACAATGAGCAGTTCTTC CASILDGYNEQFF
TRBJ2-7 . TRBV29-1 TRBD1 TGCAGCGCCGAGGTGGACAGGGAAGCCGAGCAGTACTTC CSAEVDREAEQYF
TRBJ1-5 . TRBV19 TRBD1 TGTGCCAGTAGTAATAAGGGGACAGGGTATCAGCCCCAGCATTTT CASSNKGTGYQPQHF
TRBJ2-7 many TRBV4-3 . TGCGCCAGCAGCCAAGGACTGGACAGCTACTACGAGCAGTACTTC CASSQGLDSYYEQYF
TRBJ2-3 . TRBV7-8 . TGTGCCAGCAGCTTCTCCCGGGGTATTGGCACAGATACGCAGTATTTT CASSFSRGIGTDTQYF
TRBJ2-3 few TRBV10-3 . TGTGCCATCAGTGAGCCCCAACGAGGGGGGATCACAGATACGCAGTATTTT CAISEPQRGGITDTQYF
TRBJ1-2 . TRBV12-5 . TGTGCTAGTGGTTTGGTACCTGGGCAGAAGTATGGCTACACCTTC CASGLVPGQKYGYTF
TRBJ2-1 . TRBV10-1 . TGCGCCAGCAGTGACCCCCGGGGCAGGGGATGGAATGAGCAGTTCTTC CASSDPRGRGWNEQFF
TRBJ2-7 . TRBV5-1 . TGCGCCAGCAGCCCCCCGGACCCCTACGAGCAGTACTTC CASSPPDPYEQYF
TRBJ2-3 once TRBV12-3/TRBV12-4 . TGTGCCAGCAGTGCAGGGGTGAGCGCAGATACGCAGTATTTT CASSAGVSADTQYF
TRBJ1-5 once TRBV13 TRBD1 TGTGCCAGCAGCTTAGGGGACAGGGTTTCTCCGCCCCAGCATTTT CASSLGDRVSPPQHF
TRBJ1-5 few TRBV5-1 . TGCGCCAGCAGCCCGGACGGGGTTTTGCCCCAGCATTTT CASSPDGVLPQHF
TRBJ1-1 . TRBV4-3 . TGCGCCAGCAGCCAAGATTCTCCCGGGGGAGGCGTGAACACTGAAGCTTTCTTT CASSQDSPGGGVNTEAFF
TRBJ1-2 . TRBV12-3/TRBV12-4 . TGTGCCAGCAGTTTCGAGCCCGGGGGGCTCTATGGCTACACCTTC CASSFEPGGLYGYTF
TRBJ2-7 . TRBV20-1 TRBD2 TGCAGTGCTAGACGGGTAGCGGGGATGGATTACGAGCAGTACTTC CSARRVAGMDYEQYF
TRBJ1-2 . TRBV25-1 . TGTGCCAGCAGTGACCGACAGAGAGGCTACACCTTC CASSDRQRGYTF
TRBJ2-1 . TRBV19 . TGTGCCAGTAGTATAGGGGGTAGCGGAGTGTCCTACAATGAGCAGTTCTTC CASSIGGSGVSYNEQFF
TRBJ2-5 few TRBV12-3/TRBV12-4 TRBD2 TGTGCCAGCAGTCCCCGGACTAGCAGGGCAGAGACCCAGTACTTC CASSPRTSRAETQYF
TRBJ1-4 . TRBV6-5 TRBD1 TGTGCCAGCAGTTCGGTGGGTAAGGGACAGGCTGAAAAACTGTTTTTT CASSSVGKGQAEKLFF
TRBJ2-3 . TRBV28 TRBD2 TGTGCCAGCAGTTCACCTTACACAGTTCTAGCGGGAGAAGCAGGAGATACGCAGTATTTT CASSSPYTVLAGEAGDTQYF
TRBJ1-1 . TRBV27 . TGTGCCAGCAGTTTATCAGGGGTTGGCACTGAAGCTTTCTTT CASSLSGVGTEAFF
TRBJ2-7 . TRBV4-2 TRBD1 TGTGCCAGCAGCCCCCGTGGGGACAGGGAAGGCGAGCAGTACTTC CASSPRGDREGEQYF
TRBJ2-7 once TRBV20-1 TRBD1 TGCAGTGCTCTAGACGGGACAGGAACCTACGAGCAGTACTTC CSALDGTGTYEQYF
TRBJ2-1 . TRBV20-1 TRBD1 TGCAATGCTATTTCCTCCACCCGGGACAGTGGGCACAATGAGCAGTTCTTC CNAISSTRDSGHNEQFF
TRBJ1-6 . TRBV20-1 . TGCAGTGCTATAAGAGGACGGAGTAATTCACCCCTCCACTTT CSAIRGRSNSPLHF
TRBJ2-1 . TRBV29-1 . TGCAGCGTTGCTCCAGGTCCGTACTCCTACAATGAGCAGTTCTTC CSVAPGPYSYNEQFF
TRBJ1-1 . TRBV12-5 . TGTGCTAGTGGGGCCACGGGGGTTATATCCGGGGGGGAGACTGAAGCTTTCTTT CASGATGVISGGETEAFF
TRBJ2-5 once TRBV6-1 TRBD2 TGTGCCAGCCGGGGACTAGCGGGAGACAATGAGCAGTACTTC CASRGLAGDNEQYF
TRBJ2-1 . TRBV4-3 . TGCGCCAGCAGCCAAGATTGGAGCGGATCCTACAATGAGCAGTTCTTC CASSQDWSGSYNEQFF
TRBJ2-5 . TRBV19 . TGTGCCAGTAGTATCTTTCGGGGATACCAAGAGACCCAGTACTTC CASSIFRGYQETQYF
TRBJ2-1 . TRBV12-3/TRBV12-4 . TGTGCCAGCAGTCTGGTTCGGGGATTTCAGTTCTTC CASSLVRGFQFF
TRBJ2-7 . TRBV30 . TGTGCCGTACTAGAACTCTACGAGCAGTACTTC CAVLELYEQYF
TRBJ2-1 . TRBV9 TRBD2 TGTGCCAGCAGCGGACCGGGACTAGCGGTAAACTACAATGAGCAGTTCTTC CASSGPGLAVNYNEQFF
TRBJ2-7 . TRBV7-9 TRBD1 TGTGCCAGCAGCAAAGACAGGGGGTATACCTACGAGCAGTACTTC CASSKDRGYTYEQYF
TRBJ2-2 . TRBV9 . TGTGCCAGCAGCGCGCTAGGGCAGGGCGGCCCCGGGGAGCTGTTTTTT CASSALGQGGPGELFF
TRBJ2-5 . TRBV7-3 . TGTGCCAGCAGCTTAACGGCAGGGTGGCAAGAGACCCAGTACTTC CASSLTAGWQETQYF
TRBJ2-3 . TRBV28 . TGTGCCAGCAGTTTATTGCCGGGGGGCAGCCCCACAGATACGCAGTATTTT CASSLLPGGSPTDTQYF
TRBJ1-1 . TRBV20-1 . TGCAGTGCTCAAGGTCTGAACACTGAAGCTTTCTTT CSAQGLNTEAFF
TRBJ2-1 few TRBV12-3/TRBV12-4 TRBD2 TGTGCCAGCAGTTTCGGACTAGCCAGCTCCTACAATGAGCAGTTCTTC CASSFGLASSYNEQFF
TRBJ2-7 few TRBV5-1 TRBD1 TGCGCCAGCAGCTTGGGAAGGGGACAGGGCTTTAGCGGGCCCTCCTACGAGCAGTACTTC CASSLGRGQGFSGPSYEQYF
TRBJ2-7 . TRBV7-3 TRBD1 TGTGCCGGCAGTTTAGGGGGCGGTCTTGAGGGAGAGCAGTACTTC CAGSLGGGLEGEQYF
TRBJ1-2 . TRBV12-3/TRBV12-4 TRBD1 TGTGCCAGCATCGCTTTGGACAGGAACCCTCGTTATGGCTACACCTTC CASIALDRNPRYGYTF
TRBJ1-4 once TRBV7-2 . TGCGCCAGCAGCTTAGGCAGAACGCATGAAAAACTGTTTTTT CASSLGRTHEKLFF
TRBJ2-5 . TRBV5-1 . TGCGCCAGCAGCTGGGGTCCGGGAGTGGGAGAGACCCAGTACTTC CASSWGPGVGETQYF
TRBJ1-2 . TRBV20-1 TRBD1 TGCAGTGCGGACGGGGACAGGGACTATGGCTACACCTTC CSADGDRDYGYTF
TRBJ2-1 . TRBV4-3 TRBD2 TGCGCCAGCAGCCCTACTAGCGGGAGTTTCTATGAGCAGTTCTTC CASSPTSGSFYEQFF
TRBJ2-1 few TRBV12-3/TRBV12-4 TRBD2 TGTGCCAGCAGTTTAGTAAGCCTAGCGGGAGGGAATGAGCAGTTCTTC CASSLVSLAGGNEQFF